This T cell receptor (beta chain) was identified in a study of blood T cells in healthy people across ages. Study-wide results and caveats: Investigators treated diversity estimates from one million T cells as underestimates.

There are a few counts of this clonotype. Its antigen remains unidentified. CDR1 and CDR2 from the germline V gene are LGHDT and YNNKEL (reference sequence). The CDR3 has 16 amino acids. The V segment lost 4 bases and the J segment 8 bases; nucleotides outside the gene matches: 11. A second PCR, run for roughly 7 to 11 cycles, used a sample-barcoded 5' primer plus a J-beta primer mix. A single record per CDR3 protein comes from TCRdb applying MiXCR to the 5' RACE reads. This sample has some 900,000 distinct CDR3 sequences; under 35% occur once, and the top ten carry 15% to 20%. Collection of ten milliliters of peripheral blood was performed for each donor.

What was sequenced was blood. The chain links TRBV3-1 to TRBJ2-2, with 9 bases aligning to TRBD2. The clonotype originates from a woman of 80 years or more in good health. The CDR3 region is CASSRGQRGAKGELFF. The DNA for the CDR3 is TGTGCCAGCAGCCGGGGACAGCGGGGGGCGAAAGGGGAGCTGTTTTTT.